The source of this T cell receptor beta chain is a study of blood T cell repertoires in COVID-19. Study at large: Italy, Spain and the United States were the sources of the convalescent and acute COVID-19 samples. Nucleic acid was either cDNA or gDNA, and it came from T cells, B-cell-depleted T cells, or PBMCs.

Original processing methods: Estimation of nucleated cell counts was performed using reference gene primer amplification. TCRdb's copy holds only in-frame clones and misses some; the assay was immunoSEQ multiplex PCR. V and J calls plus clone size are reproduced from that table; the DNA served to infer D and trimming. The sample lists 83,000 or so clones; 75% to 85% were seen once. The sample was peripheral blood. The origin of this receptor is a woman older than 75 with acute or convalescent COVID-19.

CDR3 residues: CASRPPGQGNTEAFF. The CDR3 region has the DNA TGTGCCAGCAGGCCCCCGGGACAGGGGAACACTGAAGCTTTCTTT. This chain uses TRBV28 with TRBJ1-1; TRBD1 agrees at 9 bases. Trimming cost V 6 bases and J 1 base; bases outside gene matches: 6. CDR3 length: 15 amino acids. Germline CDR1 and CDR2: MDHEN and SYDVKM. Full variable domain (outside the CDR3, taken from reference TRBV28 and TRBJ1-1): DVKVTQSSRYLVKRTGEKVFLECVQDMDHENMFWYRQDPGLGLRLIYFSYDVKMKEKGDIPEGYSVSREKKERFSLILESASTNQTSMYLCASRPPGQGNTEAFFGQGTRLTVV.